These 11 T cell receptor beta chains were sequenced from one sample in a study of T cell responses to AZD1222 COVID-19 vaccine. This table comes from immunoSEQ multiplex PCR, and its TCRdb copy is limited to in-frame clones, with some not included. Among some 120,000 clones, about 89% were seen once, and the ten largest hold approximately 1.5%. This specimen consisted of peripheral blood, obtained on day 0 of AZD1222 vaccination. The origin of the receptors is an adult in good health.

The chain couples TRBV30 to TRBJ2-7; 10 nucleotides align to TRBD1. Germline-derived CDR1 and CDR2 are GTSNPN and SVGIG (reference sequence). This CDR3 region has 13 residues. V was clipped by 3 bases and J by 2 bases; unmatched bases: 1. DNA of the CDR3: TGTGCCTGGAGGACAGGGGGCCCCTACGAGCAGTACTTC. Its translation: CAWRTGGPYEQYF.

The genes are TRBV27 and TRBJ1-2, with 9 bases lining up with TRBD1. V gave up 4 bases and J gave up 4 bases; unmatched junction bases: 7. The CDR3 extends over 15 amino acids. Germline assignment: CDR1 MNHEY and CDR2 SMNVEV (reference sequence). This CDR3 reads CASSSDRGWGYGYTF. The CDR3 nucleotides read TGTGCCAGCAGTTCGGACAGGGGTTGGGGCTATGGCTACACCTTC.

The chain combines TRBV19 with TRBJ2-7; 8 bases match TRBD2. The length of the CDR3 is 13 residues. V lost 4 bases, J lost 5 bases, and 4 bases stayed unmatched. CDR1 and CDR2 (germline): LNHDA, SQIVND (reference sequence). CDR3: CASSTSGRHEQYF. Written as DNA, the CDR3 is TGTGCCAGTAGTACCAGCGGGAGACACGAGCAGTACTTC.

This rearrangement joins TRBV18 to TRBJ1-1, with 10 bases matching TRBD1. Germline V lookup: CDR1 KGHSH, CDR2 LQKENI. This CDR3 is 16 amino acids long. Trimming took 6 bases from V and 3 from J; bases not matched to a gene: 10. CDR3 nucleotide sequence: TGTGCCAGCTCCCCCGGGACAGGGGTTTGGCACACTGAAGCTTTCTTT. Protein product: CASSPGTGVWHTEAFF.

The chain has TRBV29-1 and TRBJ2-1; 10 nucleotides line up with TRBD2. After removal of 2 bases from V and 9 bases from J, the junction contained 7 bases not matched to a gene. Per the germline V gene, CDR1 is SQVTM and CDR2 is ANQGSEA. The CDR3 runs to 14 residues. The chain's CDR3 is CSVELSGRATEQFF. CDR3 nucleotides: TGCAGCGTTGAATTAAGCGGGAGGGCCACTGAGCAGTTCTTC.

The chain joins TRBV28 to TRBJ1-4, with D hard to call. V lost 8 bases to trimming and J lost 8 bases, with 18 bases between them. Germline assignment: CDR1 MDHEN and CDR2 SYDVKM. The CDR3 is 14 residues long. CDR3 sequence: CASGLTLYREKLFF. CDR3 DNA sequence: TGTGCCAGCGGCCTGACGTTATATAGAGAAAAACTGTTTTTT.

This clone showed up just once. CDR3 DNA: TGTGCCAGCAGCCCCAGTACAGGGGAGAGTGAAAAACTGTTTTTT. The encoded protein is CASSPSTGESEKLFF. The chain uses TRBV6-4 and TRBJ1-4; 7 bases line up with TRBD1. V dropped 6 bases and J dropped 7; count of bases not matched to a gene: 11. CDR1 MRHNA and CDR2 SNTAGT come from the germline V gene. This CDR3 spans 15 amino acids.

The chain links TRBV7-2 to TRBJ2-2, with 10 bases lining up with TRBD1. V lost 5 bases, J lost 3 bases, and 6 bases stayed unmatched. CDR3 length: 16 amino acids. Germline V gene data show CDR1 as SGHTA and CDR2 as FQGNSA. The CDR3 sequence: CASSIGTGVYTGELFF. The CDR3 region has the DNA TGTGCCAGCAGCATAGGGACAGGGGTATACACCGGGGAGCTGTTTTTT.

This chain uses TRBV9 with TRBJ2-7, with D unclear. Germline V gives CDR1 SGDLS, CDR2 YYNGEE. This CDR3 is 16 amino acids long. Trimming left V 3 bases short and J 0 bases short, with 16 bases between. CDR3 sequence: CASSAGKATSSYEQYF. The CDR3 DNA reads as TGTGCCAGCAGCGCCGGTAAGGCAACAAGCTCCTACGAGCAGTACTTC.

The rearrangement links TRBV9 to TRBJ2-2, with 10 bases matching TRBD2. From germline, CDR1 is SGDLS and CDR2 YYNGEE. V lost 3 bases, J lost 6 bases, and 26 bases stayed unmatched. This CDR3 comprises 22 residues. CDR3 protein: CASSGYRVKAGGPTFPSGELFF. The CDR3 nucleotides are TGTGCCAGCAGCGGATACCGGGTTAAAGCGGGAGGGCCGACCTTCCCATCCGGGGAGCTGTTTTTT.

This sequence joins TRBV27 and TRBJ2-1; unclear D gene. The CDR3 runs 14 residues. Deletions cut 6 bases from V and 4 bases from J, with 13 bases between. Germline CDR1 reads MNHEY; CDR2 reads SMNVEV (reference sequence). The chain's CDR3 is CASRQGLTYNEQFF. CDR3 DNA sequence: TGTGCCAGCAGACAAGGCCTGACATACAATGAGCAGTTCTTC.